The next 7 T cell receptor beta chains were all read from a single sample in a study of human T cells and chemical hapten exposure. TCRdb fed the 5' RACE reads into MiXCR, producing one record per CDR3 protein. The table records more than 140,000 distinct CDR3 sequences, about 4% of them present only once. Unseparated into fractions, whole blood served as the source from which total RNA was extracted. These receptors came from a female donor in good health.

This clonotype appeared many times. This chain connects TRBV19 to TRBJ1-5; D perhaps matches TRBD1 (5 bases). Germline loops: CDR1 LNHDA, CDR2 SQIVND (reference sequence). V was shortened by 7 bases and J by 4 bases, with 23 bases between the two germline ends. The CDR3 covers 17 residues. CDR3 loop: CASTPRDPGAPNQPQHF. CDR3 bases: TGTGCCAGTACCCCTCGGGACCCTGGGGCCCCTAATCAGCCCCAGCATTTT. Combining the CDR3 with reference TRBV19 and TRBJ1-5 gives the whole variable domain DGGITQSPKYLFRKEGQNVTLSCEQNLNHDAMYWYRQDPGQGLRLIYYSQIVNDFQKGDIAEGYSVSREKKESFPLTVTSAQKNPTAFYLCASTPRDPGAPNQPQHFGDGTRLSIL.

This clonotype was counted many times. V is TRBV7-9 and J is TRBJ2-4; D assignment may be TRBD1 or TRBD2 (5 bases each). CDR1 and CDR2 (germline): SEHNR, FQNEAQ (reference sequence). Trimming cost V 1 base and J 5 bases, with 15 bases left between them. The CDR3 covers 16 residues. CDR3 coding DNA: TGTGCCAGCAGCTTAGGAGGGGCTCTTCTCGAAAACATTCAGTACTTC. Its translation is CASSLGGALLENIQYF.

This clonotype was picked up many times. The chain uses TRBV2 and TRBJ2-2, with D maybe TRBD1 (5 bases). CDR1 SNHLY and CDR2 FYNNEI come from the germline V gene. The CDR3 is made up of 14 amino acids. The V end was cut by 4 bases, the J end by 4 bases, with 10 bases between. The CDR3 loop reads CASSGHRSTGELFF. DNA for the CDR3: TGTGCCAGCAGTGGGCACAGGAGCACCGGGGAGCTGTTTTTT.

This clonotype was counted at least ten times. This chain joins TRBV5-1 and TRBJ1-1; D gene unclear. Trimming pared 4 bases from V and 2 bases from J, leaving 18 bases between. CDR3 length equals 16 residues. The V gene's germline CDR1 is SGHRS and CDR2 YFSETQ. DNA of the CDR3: TGCGCCAGCAGCCCAGGTTACAGAGTAGAAAACACTGAAGCTTTCTTT. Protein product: CASSPGYRVENTEAFF. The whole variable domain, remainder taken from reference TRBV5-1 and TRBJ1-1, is KAGVTQTPRYLIKTRGQQVTLSCSPISGHRSVSWYQQTPGQGLQFLFEYFSETQRNKGNFPGRFSGRQFSNSRSEMNVSTLELGDSALYLCASSPGYRVENTEAFFGQGTRLTVV.

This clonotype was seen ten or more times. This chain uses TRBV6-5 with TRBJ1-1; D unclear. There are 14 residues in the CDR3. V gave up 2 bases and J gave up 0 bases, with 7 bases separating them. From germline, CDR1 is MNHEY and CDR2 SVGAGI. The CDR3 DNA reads TGTGCCAGCAGTTACCGGAACATGAACACTGAAGCTTTCTTT. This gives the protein CASSYRNMNTEAFF.

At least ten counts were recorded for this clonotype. In nucleotides, the CDR3 is TGCAGTGCTATGGGGGGGGAGACCCAGTACTTC. Translation gives CSAMGGETQYF. This chain joins TRBV20-1 and TRBJ2-5, with 7 bases lining up with TRBD2. Germline trimming cut 4 bases from V and 5 bases from J; bases unmatched to any gene: 1. This CDR3 is built from 11 residues. Germline CDR1 and CDR2: DFQATT and SNEGSKA (reference sequence).

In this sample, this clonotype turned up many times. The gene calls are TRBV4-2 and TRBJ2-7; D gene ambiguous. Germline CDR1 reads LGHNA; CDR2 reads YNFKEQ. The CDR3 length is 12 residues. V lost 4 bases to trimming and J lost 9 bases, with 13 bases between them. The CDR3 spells CASSLGSGRQYF. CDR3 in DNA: TGTGCCAGCAGCCTCGGATCAGGTCGGCAGTACTTC.